This T cell receptor (beta chain) was retrieved from a study of blood T cells in healthy people across ages. Study-level points and caveats: Long-lived donors exceeded aged donors in naive CD4+ cells and diversity.

On this clonotype itself: The antigen is not known.

A sample-barcoded 5' primer and a J-beta primer mix were used in a second PCR of roughly 6 to 11 cycles. TCRdb re-called the 5' RACE reads with MiXCR, one entry per CDR3 protein. The sample lists over 700,000 distinct CDR3 sequences; roughly 25% were seen once. The same data also contributed to another study, on T cells of mothers and their children.

The TCR originated in a boy younger than 18 in good health. The sequencing sample was made of blood.

The chain's CDR3 is CASSLVASGPQETQYF. The CDR3 DNA follows: TGCGCCAGCAGCTTGGTGGCTAGCGGTCCCCAAGAGACCCAGTACTTC. The chain is built from TRBV5-1 and TRBJ2-5, with 7 nucleotides matching TRBD2. Germline-derived CDR1 and CDR2 are SGHRS and YFSETQ. The trim removed 0 bases at V and 1 base at J, leaving 6 bases unmatched. This CDR3 region has 16 residues. The entire variable domain, with the rest obtained from reference TRBV5-1 and TRBJ2-5, is as follows: KAGVTQTPRYLIKTRGQQVTLSCSPISGHRSVSWYQQTPGQGLQFLFEYFSETQRNKGNFPGRFSGRQFSNSRSEMNVSTLELGDSALYLCASSLVASGPQETQYFGPGTRLLVL.